The source of this TCR beta chain is a study of response to subunit inactivated influenza vaccine. This CDR3 region has 13 residues. V dropped 9 bases and J dropped 7; count of bases not matched to a gene: 10. TCRdb re-derived calls from the RT-PCR reads in MiXCR, one entry per CDR3 protein. This table holds some 550,000 distinct CDR3 sequences, roughly 25% found once. These sequences were also reported in another study, on T cells expressing NK-cell markers. This second study says: Beta-chain TCR cDNA was generated via 5'RACE template switching with UMIs. There were a few donors in whom these clonotypes also led the CD3+CD56-NKG2C+ fraction.

The chain has TRBV12-3 or TRBV12-4 and TRBJ2-5, with 8 bases matching TRBD1. This clonotype was obtained from a man over 45 who received an inactivated influenza vaccine. Source: CD4+ T cells sorted from PBMCs, taken about 11 days after vaccination. In DNA, the CDR3 is TGTGCCAGTGGGGCAGGGGGCGCGGGGACCCAGTACTTC. Protein product: CASGAGGAGTQYF.